One and the same sample provided the 25 T cell receptor beta chains below, sequenced in a study of T-cell reconstitution after alpha-beta-depleted transplantation in children. Preparation of the TCRbeta library involved a method that used unique molecular identifiers. From the PCR reads, TCRdb called clonotypes with MiXCR, one entry per CDR3 protein. The sample records about 460,000 distinct CDR3 sequences, roughly a tenth being singletons. Sequenced here: PBMCs, sampled before TCRalphabeta/CD19-depleted stem cell transplant. The origin of the receptors is a child younger than 10 with inherited bone marrow failure, due to receive a stem cell transplant.

This clonotype was seen many times. This chain's CDR3 is CRQPWANVLTF. In nucleotides, the CDR3 is TGTCGACAGCCCTGGGCCAACGTCCTGACTTTC. V is TRBV12-3 or TRBV12-4 and J is TRBJ2-6, with D possibly TRBD1 on 5 matching bases. This CDR3 has 11 amino acids.

In its sample, this clonotype was seen many times. The chain carries TRBV6-5 and TRBJ2-7, with 7 nucleotides matching TRBD1. J was trimmed by 4 bases and V by 4 bases; bases with no gene match: 7. The CDR3 is made up of 14 amino acids. Germline V gene lookup returns CDR1 MNHEY and CDR2 SVGAGI. DNA for the CDR3: TGTGCCAGCAGTTCCGCTTCGACAGGGTACGAGCAGTACTTC. It is translated as CASSSASTGYEQYF.

This clonotype was recorded at least ten times. The chain couples TRBV6-1 to TRBJ2-2; 10 bases match TRBD2. This CDR3 is built from 15 residues. In germline, CDR1 is MNHNS, CDR2 SASEGT. The trim removed 6 bases at V and 5 bases at J, leaving 6 bases unmatched. The CDR3 bases are TGTGCCAGCAGCCGGACTAGCGGACTTACCGGGGAGCTGTTTTTT. This codes for CASSRTSGLTGELFF.

This clonotype was observed at least ten times. The V gene is TRBV15, the J gene TRBJ2-1; maybe TRBD2 (7 bases). There are 17 residues in the CDR3. V was pared by 0 bases and J by 0 bases, with 12 bases between. CDR1 and CDR2 from the germline V gene are LNHNV and YYDKDF (reference sequence). The CDR3 sequence: CATSRDRGGSSYNEQFF. DNA of the CDR3: TGTGCCACCAGCAGAGATAGGGGGGGCAGCTCCTACAATGAGCAGTTCTTC.

This clonotype has ten or more counts. V and J are TRBV19 and TRBJ2-1; D gene ambiguous. The CDR3 has 11 amino acids. Per the germline V gene, CDR1 is LNHDA and CDR2 is SQIVND (reference sequence). The germline V and J ends were trimmed by 6 bases and 3 bases, with 3 bases remaining between them. DNA for the CDR3: TGTGCCAGTAGGAACTACAATGAGCAGTTCTTC. Protein: CASRNYNEQFF. Full variable domain (missing parts from reference TRBV19 and TRBJ2-1): DGGITQSPKYLFRKEGQNVTLSCEQNLNHDAMYWYRQDPGQGLRLIYYSQIVNDFQKGDIAEGYSVSREKKESFPLTVTSAQKNPTAFYLCASRNYNEQFFGPGTRLTVL.

The chain is built from TRBV5-1 and TRBJ2-7; the D gene is possibly TRBD1 (5 bases). The ends were cut back, 1 base at V and 3 bases at J, with 8 bases in the middle. Germline CDR1 is SGHRS and CDR2 is YFSETQ. The length of the CDR3 is 13 residues. DNA of the CDR3: TGCGCCAGCAGCTTGATCAGGGTCTACGAGCAGTACTTC. Translation: CASSLIRVYEQYF.

Ten or more counts support this clonotype. This chain connects TRBV27 to TRBJ2-5; D gene uncertain. The V and J ends lost 3 bases and 2 bases respectively, with 4 bases between them. Germline lookup yields CDR1 MNHEY and CDR2 SMNVEV (reference sequence). The CDR3 covers 12 residues. The CDR3 DNA reads as TGTGCCAGCAGTTTCTCGCAAGAGACCCAGTACTTC. Protein sequence: CASSFSQETQYF.

This clonotype was observed many times. The rearrangement uses TRBV27 and TRBJ2-7; 12 positions match TRBD1. The CDR3 totals 15 residues. Germline V gene data show CDR1 as MNHEY and CDR2 as SMNVEV (reference sequence). V was clipped by 6 bases and J by 4 bases; unmatched bases: 7. The CDR3 sequence is CASSPGTGGMYEQYF. The CDR3 DNA reads as TGTGCCAGCAGCCCCGGGACAGGGGGCATGTACGAGCAGTACTTC.

In its sample, this clonotype was seen a few times. V gene TRBV4-3 combines with J gene TRBJ1-4, with D perhaps matching TRBD1 (6 bases). Germline V gives CDR1 LGHNA, CDR2 YSLEER. The CDR3 length is 17 residues. Trimming stripped 3 bases from V and 2 bases from J, with 16 bases between. The CDR3 here is CASSQAGGAATNEKLFF. The CDR3 DNA sequence: TGCGCCAGCAGCCAGGCCGGGGGGGCGGCGACTAATGAAAAACTGTTTTTT.

In regard to this clonotype: This sequence may be a read error, since a much larger clone differs from it by one base. The chain combines TRBV7-9 with TRBJ2-2; D is perhaps TRBD1 (6 bases). The CDR3 has 12 amino acids. CDR1 and CDR2 (germline): SEHNR, FQNEAQ (reference sequence). CDR3 residues: CASTRDTGQLFF. CDR3 coding DNA: TGTGCCAGCACCCGGGACACCGGGCAGCTGTTTTTT.

This clonotype was recorded at least ten times. This chain links TRBV29-1 with TRBJ2-2; tentative D call: TRBD2 (6 bases). V lost 4 bases and J 1 base, leaving 7 bases between the germline ends. Germline CDR1 and CDR2: SQVTM and ANQGSEA. The CDR3 loop spans 13 amino acids. CDR3 region: CSVAGVNTGELFF. The DNA for the CDR3 is TGCAGCGTTGCGGGGGTGAACACCGGGGAGCTGTTTTTT.

V and J are TRBV7-8 and TRBJ2-4, with D perhaps given as TRBD1 or TRBD2 (5 bases each). Trimming stripped 1 base from V and 6 bases from J, with 16 bases between. The CDR3 runs to 16 residues. The germline CDR1 and CDR2 sequences are SGHVS and FQNEAQ. Here the CDR3 reads CASSLVVSGTGNIQYF. In DNA, the CDR3 is TGTGCCAGCAGCTTAGTCGTGTCGGGGACGGGAAACATTCAGTACTTC.

The chain is built from TRBV7-2 and TRBJ2-1; 7 positions match TRBD1. The junction had 3 bases not matched to a gene; V was cut back by 4 bases and J by 9 bases. CDR3 length: 12 residues. The germline CDR1 and CDR2 sequences are SGHTA and FQGNSA. The DNA for the CDR3 is TGTGCCAGCAGCTCTAACAGGGGTGAGCAGTTCTTC. Its translation: CASSSNRGEQFF.

A few counts support this clonotype. This chain uses TRBV18 with TRBJ2-7, with 9 bases aligning to TRBD1. Looked up from germline, CDR1 is KGHSH and CDR2 is LQKENI. CDR3 size: 17 residues. The junction had 14 bases not matched to a gene; V was cut back by 3 bases and J by 5 bases. The CDR3 DNA reads as TGTGCCAGCTCACCGACAGGGGGATCTTTGCTACTCCACGAGCAGTACTTC. Translation gives CASSPTGGSLLLHEQYF.

The sample holds a few counts of this clonotype. The genes are TRBV10-3 and TRBJ2-6, with 9 bases fitting TRBD2. Germline V gene lookup returns CDR1 ENHRY and CDR2 SYGVKD. V shed 11 bases and J 1 base; nucleotides not matched to a gene: 9. The CDR3 has 16 amino acids. CDR3 in DNA: TGTGCCTCTTCTAGCGGGATAAATTCTGGGGCCAACGTCCTGACTTTC. This codes for CASSSGINSGANVLTF.

Many counts were recorded for this clonotype. The V and J genes are TRBV29-1 and TRBJ2-2; D unresolved. This CDR3 is built from 12 residues. Germline V gene data show CDR1 as SQVTM and CDR2 as ANQGSEA. V was clipped by 6 bases and J by 8 bases, with 13 bases between them. CDR3 sequence (DNA): TGCAGCGTATGGACCTACGGAGGGGAGCTGTTTTTT. Its translation: CSVWTYGGELFF.

In its sample, this clonotype was seen a few times. This sequence joins TRBV28 and TRBJ2-4; D remains unclear. In germline, CDR1 is MDHEN, CDR2 SYDVKM. The CDR3 is made up of 11 amino acids. Deletions cut 3 bases from V and 8 bases from J, with 5 bases between. CDR3 residues: CASSFSDIQYF. CDR3 DNA sequence: TGTGCCAGCAGTTTCTCAGACATTCAGTACTTC. The full variable domain, in which reference TRBV28 and TRBJ2-4 provide the parts outside the CDR3, is DVKVTQSSRYLVKRTGEKVFLECVQDMDHENMFWYRQDPGLGLRLIYFSYDVKMKEKGDIPEGYSVSREKKERFSLILESASTNQTSMYLCASSFSDIQYFGAGTRLSVL.

The J gene is TRBJ2-1, the V gene TRBV4-3; TRBD2 is a possible D gene (6 bases). CDR3 length: 14 residues. In germline, CDR1 is LGHNA, CDR2 YSLEER. V gave up 1 base and J gave up 6 bases, with 10 bases separating them. The CDR3 sequence is CASSQGGGPNEQFF. The CDR3 DNA is TGCGCCAGCAGCCAAGGAGGAGGGCCCAATGAGCAGTTCTTC.

A note on this clonotype: A much bigger clone sits one base away, suggesting this may be a read error. The genes are TRBV20-1 and TRBJ2-7; D is possibly TRBD1 (6 bases). Trimming took off 5 bases at V and 4 bases at J, with 21 bases between the two ends. CDR3 size: 15 residues. Per the germline V gene, CDR1 is DFQATT and CDR2 is SNEGSKA (reference sequence). Here the CDR3 reads CSAEKRDMAGYEQYF. As DNA, the CDR3 is TGCAGTGCTGAAAAGAGGGACATGGCTGGGTACGAGCAGTACTTC.

This clonotype has at least ten counts. The chain carries TRBV4-1 and TRBJ1-3; tentatively, D is TRBD1 (6 bases). CDR1 is MGHRA, CDR2 YSYEKL, per germline. The CDR3 contains 15 residues. V dropped 1 base and J dropped 3 bases, with 10 bases sitting between them. The CDR3 DNA reads as TGCGCCAGCAGCCAAGGGCAGGGGAGTGGAAACACCATATATTTT. Amino acid sequence: CASSQGQGSGNTIYF.

Ten or more counts support this clonotype. The chain combines TRBV29-1 with TRBJ1-1, with 7 positions matching TRBD1. The CDR3 loop spans 12 amino acids. The V gene's germline CDR1 is SQVTM and CDR2 ANQGSEA. CDR3 DNA sequence: TGCAGTGGGGGACAGCCAAACACTGAAGCTTTCTTT. Translating it yields CSGGQPNTEAFF.

Worth noting for this clonotype: A read error is possible here, since a much larger clone lies one base away. The V and J genes are TRBV27 and TRBJ2-7; 10 bases fit TRBD2. There are 14 residues in the CDR3. The germline V gene has CDR1 MNHEY and CDR2 SMNVEV (reference sequence). The CDR3 DNA follows: TGTGCCAGCACCACTAGCGGGAAAAGGTACGAGAAGTACTTC. It specifies CASTTSGKRYEKYF.

This clonotype was seen ten or more times. The chain joins TRBV21-1 to TRBJ1-2; the DNA was not compared with TRBD1, the D call given in the table. TRBV21-1 is flagged as a pseudogene. The CDR3 covers 11 residues. CDR3 nucleotide sequence: TGTGCCAGCGAGAGGGGGCAGGGCAACACCTTC. This codes for CASERGQGNTF.

This clonotype was detected ten times or more. This chain links TRBV20-1 with TRBJ2-2; D may be TRBD2 (6 bases). Germline assignment: CDR1 DFQATT and CDR2 SNEGSKA (reference sequence). The CDR3 length is 15 residues. Trimming pared 0 bases from V and 0 bases from J, leaving 8 bases between. Here the CDR3 reads CSARESGPNTGELFF. The CDR3, as DNA: TGCAGTGCTAGAGAGAGCGGGCCGAACACCGGGGAGCTGTTTTTT.

Regarding this clonotype: A much larger clone differs by one base, so this may be a read error. The chain has TRBV5-1 and TRBJ2-5; D assignment may be TRBD1 or TRBD2 (5 bases each). The CDR3 is 16 amino acids. Trimming took 1 base from V and 5 from J, leaving 18 bases between them. The germline V gene has CDR1 SGHRS and CDR2 YFSETQ. CDR3 loop: CASSLLWGISQETQYF. DNA of the CDR3: TGCGCCAGCAGCTTGTTATGGGGGATTAGCCAGGAGACCCAGTACTTC.